Below are 20 T cell receptor beta chains sequenced from a single sample in a study of blood T cell repertoires in COVID-19. This table comes from immunoSEQ multiplex PCR, and its TCRdb copy is limited to in-frame clones, with some not included. The sample includes tens of thousands of clones, 75% to 85% of them seen just once. Sequencing was done on a sample of peripheral blood. These receptors all stem from a man aged 40-50 years with acute or convalescent COVID-19.

This clone was seen a handful of times. The chain is built from TRBV10-1 and TRBJ1-1; D remains ambiguous. V lost 2 bases and J 11 bases, leaving 12 bases between the germline ends. The CDR3 is 12 amino acids. Germline lookup yields CDR1 WNHNN and CDR2 SYGVQD (reference sequence). CDR3 nucleotide sequence: TGCGCCAGCAGTGAGAGGACTTCCCCGGCTTTCTTT. Its translation: CASSERTSPAFF.

The rearrangement links TRBV7-6 to TRBJ2-1, with TRBD2 matching over 12 bases. The CDR3 totals 17 residues. Germline CDR1 reads SGHVS; CDR2 reads FNYEAQ. V lost 1 base, J lost 7 bases, and 8 bases stayed unmatched. The CDR3 coding sequence is TGTGCCAGCAGCTTAGAAACTAGCGGGGGGAATGGGAATGAGCAGTTCTTC. It encodes CASSLETSGGNGNEQFF.

This clone turned up a few times. The CDR3 spells CAWRKGGSPGYTF. CDR3 coding DNA: TGTGCCTGGCGCAAGGGAGGAAGTCCTGGCTACACCTTC. The chain is built from TRBV30 and TRBJ1-2; D gene uncertain. The V gene lost 5 bases and the J gene lost 7 bases, with 17 bases spanning the gap. Germline V gene data show CDR1 as GTSNPN and CDR2 as SVGIG (reference sequence). The CDR3 sequence is 13 residues long.

By share, this clone counts as medium-sized. This chain links TRBV19 with TRBJ1-2; D not resolved. Germline loops: CDR1 LNHDA, CDR2 SQIVND (reference sequence). V lost 5 bases and J 5 bases, leaving 18 bases between the germline ends. The CDR3 contains 15 residues. The CDR3 DNA sequence: TGTGCCAGTAGTTTGAGTTTTACCCCGAGGTATGGCTACACCTTC. Translation gives CASSLSFTPRYGYTF.

This sequence joins TRBV5-1 and TRBJ2-1; D is possibly TRBD2 (6 bases). Trimming took off 3 bases at V and 1 base at J, with 11 bases between the two ends. This CDR3 spans 15 amino acids. The germline CDR1 and CDR2 sequences are SGHRS and YFSETQ. CDR3 bases: TGCGCCAGCAGCTCCGGGACTGTATCCTACAATGAGCAGTTCTTC. Protein sequence: CASSSGTVSYNEQFF.

The chain carries TRBV24-1 and TRBJ1-5; 9 positions match TRBD1. The CDR3 covers 14 residues. CDR1 and CDR2 (germline): KGHDR, SFDVKD. J was trimmed by 9 bases and V by 12 bases; bases with no gene match: 14. This CDR3 is CAPSPGQGVWPQHF. DNA for the CDR3: TGTGCCCCTAGCCCGGGACAGGGCGTATGGCCCCAGCATTTT.

This chain links TRBV5-6 with TRBJ1-1; perhaps TRBD1 as D (5 bases). In germline, CDR1 is SGHDT, CDR2 YYEEEE. The V and J ends lost 5 bases and 4 bases respectively, with 15 bases between them. The CDR3 is made up of 14 amino acids. CDR3 coding DNA: TGTGCCAGCAGTTCCCGGGGGGAGACCACTGAAGCTTTCTTT. This codes for CASSSRGETTEAFF.

The DNA for the CDR3 is TGTGCCAGCAGTCAGCGTGGGACAGATGGCTACACCTTC. Its translation: CASSQRGTDGYTF. V usage is TRBV2 and J usage is TRBJ1-2, with TRBD1 matching 7 bases. The V and J ends lost 5 bases and 6 bases, in that order; junction bases with no gene match: 6. Germline V gene sequence: CDR1 SNHLY, CDR2 FYNNEI. This CDR3 contains 13 residues.

The genes are TRBV19 and TRBJ1-3; 12 nucleotides agree with TRBD1. Trimming took 5 bases from V and 3 from J; bases not matched to a gene: 8. Germline CDR1 is LNHDA and CDR2 is SQIVND (reference sequence). The CDR3 is 17 amino acids. CDR3 sequence: CASSYRDRGPNGNTIYF. CDR3 in DNA: TGTGCCAGTAGTTACCGGGACAGGGGGCCAAATGGAAACACCATATATTTT.

Notes on this clone: At one of its ends the junction is not consistent with the germline gene, which may arise from a read error. The CDR3 here is CASTLKGRGQFF. CDR3 nucleotide sequence: TGTGCCAGCACCTTGAAGGGGCGCGGGCAGTTCTTC. V usage is TRBV5-6 and J usage is TRBJ2-1; D perhaps matches TRBD1 (5 bases). This CDR3 region has 12 residues. CDR1 is SGHDT and CDR2 is YYEEEE in the germline V gene.

The V gene is TRBV30, the J gene TRBJ2-6, with 8 bases aligning to TRBD2. This CDR3 has 14 amino acids. V was pared by 7 bases and J by 0 bases, with 2 bases of the junction left unmatched. Germline V gene lookup returns CDR1 GTSNPN and CDR2 SVGIG (reference sequence). CDR3 DNA sequence: TGTGCCTTGGCGGGGGGCTCTGGGGCCAACGTCCTGACTTTC. Translated, it gives CALAGGSGANVLTF.

The rearrangement joins TRBV6-6 to TRBJ2-7; 9 nucleotides line up with TRBD1. The CDR3 loop spans 11 amino acids. After removal of 7 bases from V and 11 bases from J, the junction contained 6 bases not matched to a gene. Germline lookup yields CDR1 MNHNY and CDR2 SVGAGI (reference sequence). CDR3 in amino acids: CASTLGQGKYF. The DNA for the CDR3 is TGTGCCAGCACCCTGGGACAGGGAAAGTACTTC.

The chain couples TRBV7-9 to TRBJ1-2; D gene ambiguous. V gave up 2 bases and J gave up 0 bases, with 10 bases separating them. CDR1 SEHNR and CDR2 FQNEAQ come from the germline V gene (reference sequence). CDR3 length equals 15 residues. The CDR3 region has the DNA TGTGCCAGCAGCTTACATTCAGTCCCTAACTATGGCTACACCTTC. It codes for CASSLHSVPNYGYTF.

In its sample, this clone was seen once. The V and J genes are TRBV27 and TRBJ1-6; 10 positions agree with TRBD1. The CDR3 is 18 amino acids. The germline V gene encodes CDR1 MNHEY and CDR2 SMNVEV (reference sequence). V lost 5 bases and J lost 11; bases outside the gene matches: 18. CDR3: CASSHLPGTGAAWAPLHF. Written as DNA, the CDR3 is TGTGCCAGCAGTCACCTACCCGGGACAGGGGCGGCGTGGGCACCCCTCCACTTT.

The genes are TRBV6-1 and TRBJ1-5, with D uncertain. This CDR3 is built from 15 residues. The V gene's germline CDR1 is MNHNS and CDR2 SASEGT. Trimming pared 3 bases from V and 9 bases from J, leaving 18 bases between. The CDR3 region has the DNA TGTGCCAGCAGTGACACGAATGAGCATTTATGGCCCCAGCATTTT. Its translation: CASSDTNEHLWPQHF.

The chain couples TRBV5-1 to TRBJ2-3, with 7 positions matching TRBD1. The germline V gene encodes CDR1 SGHRS and CDR2 YFSETQ. Unmatched junction bases numbered 7, after V lost 3 bases and J lost 3 bases. The CDR3 is 15 residues long. CDR3 amino acids: CASSWGSRGTDTQYF. CDR3 nucleotides: TGCGCCAGCAGCTGGGGATCCAGGGGGACAGATACGCAGTATTTT.

Regarding this clone: The germline gene is not matched at one end of the junction; a read error may be the cause. The chain's CDR3 is CASSRDRLIF. In DNA form, the CDR3 reads TGTGCCAGCAGTCGGGACAGGCTTATCTTC. The V call is TRBV12-3 or TRBV12-4, the J call TRBJ1-2; 8 bases map to TRBD1. The CDR3 contains 10 residues.

V and J are TRBV9 and TRBJ1-3, with unresolved D. CDR3 length: 14 residues. Germline V gene sequence: CDR1 SGDLS, CDR2 YYNGEE. V was clipped by 0 bases and J by 2 bases, with 6 bases between them. CDR3 loop: CASSVAQAGNTIYF. CDR3 sequence (DNA): TGTGCCAGCAGCGTAGCCCAGGCTGGAAACACCATATATTTT.

V is TRBV5-1 and J is TRBJ2-3; 12 bases map to TRBD2. The CDR3 totals 16 residues. Germline V lookup: CDR1 SGHRS, CDR2 YFSETQ. Germline trimming cut 5 bases from V and 0 bases from J; bases unmatched to any gene: 4. For the CDR3, the DNA is TGCGCCAGCAGTCGGACTAGCGGGGAAAGCACAGATACGCAGTATTTT. Residues: CASSRTSGESTDTQYF.

This chain connects TRBV7-2 to TRBJ2-7; perhaps TRBD2 as D (6 bases). Germline assignment: CDR1 SGHTA and CDR2 FQGNSA. V was shortened by 3 bases and J by 4 bases, with 19 bases between the two germline ends. This CDR3 has 16 amino acids. DNA of the CDR3: TGTGCCAGCAGCTTCAACCTCCGGGAGAGGCGGTACGAGCAGTACTTC. Amino acid sequence: CASSFNLRERRYEQYF.